Reported below is one TCR beta chain. Its antigen remains undetermined. Nothing much larger sits one base from this clone, and base qualities are not available. The data stem from a study of T cell changes during pregnancy in multiple sclerosis (dated by TCRdb to between 2018 and 2021). Study-wide context: The study examined how the T cell repertoire changed over the course of pregnancy in women with multiple sclerosis.

Counted from cysteine to phenylalanine, this CDR3 has 14 amino acids. Only the CDR3 portion is preserved as DNA: 42 bases, with reading frame beginning at the first base. CDR1 is given as SGHRS and CDR2 as YFSETQ, both from the germline V gene. The junction shows trimming of 0 bases on V and 4 bases on J, plus 8 bases between the germline ends. Library prep was done by the immunoSEQ multiplex PCR assay. TCRdb carries this immuneACCESS record with in-frame sequences only. Its versions omit some clonotypes, under half of them owing to an unresolved V gene in the studies checked, with the rest unexplained. The sample yields around 130,000 clones; roughly 92% were counted once. Of the sample, 6.2% falls within the top ten clones.

The sequenced sample was peripheral blood, obtained before pregnancy. This receptor chain uses TRBV5-1 and TRBJ1-3; TRBD1 is a possible D gene, resting on 5 matching bases. The TCR originated in a female donor with multiple sclerosis, enrolled in a pregnancy study. CDR3 loop: CASSLDQGGNTIYF. The sequence in DNA is TGCGCCAGCAGCTTGGATCAGGGCGGAAACACCATATATTTT.